These 3 T cell receptor beta chains were sequenced from one sample in a study of a mutant IDH1 vaccine in newly diagnosed glioma. Time point denoted: week 5, during vaccination. A 20-mer mutant IDH1 peptide at 300 ug was injected subcutaneously with topical imiquimod. Assay: immunoSEQ multiplex PCR; the TCRdb copy retains only in-frame clones and omits some. This table has 45,000 to 65,000 clones, 82% appearing once. Their recognized antigens are unknown. The sample consisted of PBMCs, taken from a glioma patient whose treatment included an IDH1 peptide vaccine. All receptors come from a woman between 18 and 30 years old with glioma. Some clones in this sample may be carry-over from other donors' samples.

The chain recombines TRBV7-9 with TRBJ2-7, with 8 bases lining up with TRBD1. Germline V gene data show CDR1 as SEHNR and CDR2 as FQNEAQ (reference sequence). The CDR3 is made up of 15 amino acids. The trim removed 2 bases at V and 7 bases at J, leaving 10 bases unmatched. The CDR3 nucleotides read TGTGCCAGCAGCTTATCAGCGACAGGGGTCGGGGAGCAGTACTTC. It is translated as CASSLSATGVGEQYF.

On this clone itself: The junction departs from germline at one end; a sequencing error may be responsible. This chain connects TRBV2 to TRBJ1-1; D not resolved. CDR1 is SNHLY and CDR2 is FYNNEI in the germline V gene. This CDR3 spans 15 amino acids. CDR3 sequence: CASSEAGPVNTEAFF. CDR3 DNA: TGTGCCAGCAGCGAAGCTGGGCCGGTGAACACTGAAGCTTTCTTT.

The chain recombines TRBV19 with TRBJ2-3, with TRBD2 identical over 7 bases. This CDR3 spans 15 amino acids. J lost 8 bases, V lost 7 bases, and 15 bases had no gene match. The V gene's germline CDR1 is LNHDA and CDR2 SQIVND (reference sequence). The CDR3 reads CASKDGTIIGGTQYF. In DNA, the CDR3 is TGTGCCAGTAAAGACGGGACTATCATCGGTGGTACGCAGTATTTT.